Following are 25 T cell receptor beta chains from one sample sequenced in a study of blood T cells in healthy people across ages. A sample-barcoded 5' primer and a J-beta primer mix were used in a second PCR of roughly 6 to 11 cycles. A single record per CDR3 protein comes from TCRdb applying MiXCR to the 5' RACE reads. Found here are fewer than 2,000,000 distinct CDR3 sequences, around 36% of them singletons; the top ten hold around 10%. Sequenced input: blood. Receptor source: a woman between 25 and 40 years old in good health.

This clonotype appeared a few times. This rearrangement joins TRBV29-1 to TRBJ1-2; no clear D gene. CDR1 and CDR2 from the germline V gene are SQVTM and ANQGSEA. This CDR3 is 10 amino acids long. Deletions cut 6 bases from V and 7 bases from J, with 9 bases between. Here the CDR3 reads CSVAQGGYTF. CDR3 in DNA: TGCAGCGTCGCACAAGGTGGCTACACCTTC. Variable domain in full (rest from reference TRBV29-1 and TRBJ1-2): SAVISQKPSRDICQRGTSLTIQCQVDSQVTMMFWYRQQPGQSLTLIATANQGSEATYESGFVIDKFPISRPNLTFSTLTVSNMSPEDSSIYLCSVAQGGYTFGSGTRLTVV.

The chain employs TRBV12-3 or TRBV12-4 and TRBJ2-1; the match to TRBD2 covers 13 bases. V dropped 5 bases and J dropped 10; count of bases not matched to a gene: 8. The CDR3 runs 15 residues. CDR3 amino acids: CASSLTSGRTDEQFF. CDR3 nucleotide sequence: TGTGCCAGCAGTCTGACTAGCGGGAGGACCGACGAGCAGTTCTTC.

This clonotype was seen a few times. The V call is TRBV5-6, the J call TRBJ2-3; TRBD1 matches at 10 bases. The germline CDR1 and CDR2 sequences are SGHDT and YYEEEE. This CDR3 has 15 amino acids. With V trimmed by 4 bases and J by 4 bases, 6 bases remained unmatched. This CDR3 reads CASSMGQGTPDTQYF. The CDR3 nucleotides read TGTGCCAGCAGCATGGGACAGGGGACGCCAGATACGCAGTATTTT.

This rearrangement joins TRBV6-4 to TRBJ2-5; weak D call: TRBD1 (6 bases). Near its end, the DNA agrees better with TRBJ2-7, so the J call may be wrong. In germline, CDR1 is MRHNA, CDR2 SNTAGT. The CDR3 sequence is 18 residues long. The CDR3 DNA is TGTGCCAGCAGCCCCACGACAGGACGCAGGAAACTTTCCTACGAGCAGTACTTC. Residues: CASSPTTGRRKLSYEQYF.

The table lists this clonotype with a few counts. The chain couples TRBV4-2 to TRBJ2-1, with TRBD2 matching over 10 bases. Trimming removed 4 bases from V and 4 bases from J; junction bases left unmatched: 4. In germline, CDR1 is LGHNA, CDR2 YNFKEQ. The CDR3 sequence is 15 residues long. For the CDR3, the DNA is TGTGCCAGCAGCCGAGAGCGGGAGGGTTACAATGAGCAGTTCTTC. Protein sequence: CASSREREGYNEQFF.

V usage is TRBV2 and J usage is TRBJ1-4, with TRBD1 identical over 9 bases. Trimming took 4 bases from V and 5 from J; bases not matched to a gene: 8. CDR1 and CDR2 from the germline V gene are SNHLY and FYNNEI. This CDR3 comprises 16 residues. CDR3 DNA sequence: TGTGCCAGCAGTGTCCGAGTGGGGACAGGGAATGAAAAACTGTTTTTT. This translates into CASSVRVGTGNEKLFF.

This clonotype has at least ten counts. The chain uses TRBV5-1 and TRBJ2-3, with TRBD2 matching 8 bases. Per germline, CDR1 SGHRS and CDR2 YFSETQ. Trimming took 4 bases from V and 3 from J; bases not matched to a gene: 16. The CDR3 is 18 amino acids. The CDR3 region has the DNA TGCGCCAGCAGCCCGGTTCCGTTCGAAGCGGGGGTGACAGATACGCAGTATTTT. Protein product: CASSPVPFEAGVTDTQYF. The full variable domain, in which reference TRBV5-1 and TRBJ2-3 provide the parts outside the CDR3, is KAGVTQTPRYLIKTRGQQVTLSCSPISGHRSVSWYQQTPGQGLQFLFEYFSETQRNKGNFPGRFSGRQFSNSRSEMNVSTLELGDSALYLCASSPVPFEAGVTDTQYFGPGTRLTVL.

The chain couples TRBV9 to TRBJ2-7; D might be TRBD1 or TRBD2, each matching 8 bases. The CDR3 totals 14 residues. V was clipped by 2 bases and J by 4 bases, with 13 bases between them. Germline CDR1 SGDLS, CDR2 YYNGEE. The CDR3, as DNA: TGTGCCAGCAGCGTTAGCGGGACAGGATACGAGCAGTACTTC. It yields the protein CASSVSGTGYEQYF.

The chain recombines TRBV3-1 with TRBJ2-1; D is possibly TRBD1 (6 bases). The germline V gene encodes CDR1 LGHDT and CDR2 YNNKEL (reference sequence). The CDR3 runs 14 residues. The V gene lost 7 bases and the J gene lost 7 bases, with 17 bases spanning the gap. Here the CDR3 DNA reads TGTGCCAGCACCGCCTCGGACAGCCCAAATGAGCAGTTCTTC. Protein: CASTASDSPNEQFF.

The chain uses TRBV27 and TRBJ2-3, with 8 bases lining up with TRBD2. Germline assignment: CDR1 MNHEY and CDR2 SMNVEV (reference sequence). V trimming: 3 bases; J trimming: 2 bases; junction bases outside the gene matches: 10. This CDR3 contains 17 residues. CDR3 loop: CASSFLTGLAPTDTQYF. Here the CDR3 DNA reads TGTGCCAGCAGTTTCCTTACCGGACTAGCCCCCACAGATACGCAGTATTTT.

The rearrangement uses TRBV6-1 and TRBJ1-5, with 7 bases that match TRBD1. The CDR3 spans 19 residues. V shed 5 bases and J 1 base; nucleotides not matched to a gene: 17. Looked up from germline, CDR1 is MNHNS and CDR2 is SASEGT. The CDR3 DNA sequence: TGTGCCAGCAGTAAACCGGAACAGGGGAGGTGGACCAGCAATCAGCCCCAGCATTTT. This codes for CASSKPEQGRWTSNQPQHF.

In regard to this clonotype: A much larger clone lies one base from this, so it may be a read error. V gene TRBV12-3 or TRBV12-4 combines with J gene TRBJ2-3, with 8 bases identical to TRBD1. This CDR3 has 15 residues. The CDR3 region is CASSSTGVGADAQYF. As DNA, the CDR3 is TGTGCCAGCAGCTCGACAGGGGTCGGGGCAGATGCGCAGTATTTT.

The chain uses TRBV11-2 and TRBJ2-3; TRBD1 is a possible D gene (6 bases). CDR3 length: 14 amino acids. Germline loops: CDR1 SGHAT, CDR2 FQNNGV. V was trimmed by 5 bases and J by 5 bases, leaving 14 bases between them. CDR3: CASSQGTREDTQYF. In DNA, the CDR3 is TGTGCCAGCAGCCAGGGGACACGGGAAGATACGCAGTATTTT. Using reference TRBV11-2 and TRBJ2-3 for the parts outside the CDR3, the full variable domain is EAGVAQSPRYKIIEKRQSVAFWCNPISGHATLYWYQQILGQGPKLLIQFQNNGVVDDSQLPKDRFSAERLKGVDSTLKIQPAKLEDSAVYLCASSQGTREDTQYFGPGTRLTVL.

V gene TRBV3-1 combines with J gene TRBJ2-1, with D possibly called TRBD1 or TRBD2 (5 bases each). This CDR3 is 16 amino acids long. Germline CDR1 is LGHDT and CDR2 is YNNKEL (reference sequence). V was clipped by 0 bases and J by 13 bases, with 22 bases between them. This chain's CDR3 is CASSQERHVLGETQFF. DNA for the CDR3: TGTGCCAGCAGCCAAGAAAGGCACGTCTTGGGGGAGACCCAGTTCTTC.

CDR3: CASSLSSNRGRRSKLFF. The CDR3 nucleotides read TGTGCCAGCAGTTTATCGTCAAACAGGGGGCGCAGGTCAAAACTGTTTTTT. The chain recombines TRBV27 with TRBJ1-4; 9 positions match TRBD1. V shed 0 bases and J 10 bases; nucleotides not matched to a gene: 12. The V gene's germline CDR1 is MNHEY and CDR2 SMNVEV (reference sequence). The CDR3 runs 17 residues.

The chain couples TRBV4-1 to TRBJ2-2, with 12 bases that match TRBD2. Looked up from germline, CDR1 is MGHRA and CDR2 is YSYEKL. The CDR3 length is 15 residues. V shed 5 bases, J shed 6 bases, and the junction held 4 bases outside the gene matches. The chain's CDR3 is CASSNLAGGPGELFF. Written as DNA, the CDR3 is TGCGCCAGCAGCAACCTAGCGGGGGGGCCCGGGGAGCTGTTTTTT.

The chain links TRBV5-6 to TRBJ2-3; D remains ambiguous. Trimming cost V 4 bases and J 6 bases, with 15 bases left between them. This CDR3 contains 14 residues. The germline V gene has CDR1 SGHDT and CDR2 YYEEEE. CDR3 sequence: CASSLYAEGDTQYF. The CDR3 DNA is TGTGCCAGCAGCCTATACGCCGAAGGGGATACGCAGTATTTT.

The V gene is TRBV11-3, the J gene TRBJ2-5; possible D gene TRBD1, 5 bases. The germline V gene has CDR1 SGHNT and CDR2 YENEEA. Trimming removed 5 bases at V and 7 bases at J, with 17 bases between. The CDR3 is 14 amino acids. CDR3 sequence: CASSKIAGSGTQYF. In DNA form, the CDR3 reads TGTGCCAGCAGCAAAATCGCAGGGTCTGGGACCCAGTACTTC.

The rearrangement links TRBV10-2 to TRBJ2-5, with D maybe TRBD1 (6 bases). The closer fit of TRBJ2-7 to the DNA end suggests the J call may be wrong. This CDR3 has 14 residues. Germline V gene data show CDR1 as WSHSY and CDR2 as SAAADI. The CDR3 here is CASRRTEGAYEQYF. Written as DNA, the CDR3 is TGCGCCAGCAGGAGGACAGAGGGTGCGTACGAGCAGTACTTC.

This rearrangement joins TRBV12-3 or TRBV12-4 to TRBJ2-3; D unclear. This CDR3 region has 15 residues. With 5 bases removed from V and 4 bases from J, the gap between germline ends came to 16 bases. The CDR3 loop reads CASSPGPGLSDTQYF. The CDR3 DNA sequence: TGTGCCAGCAGTCCCGGGCCTGGGTTGTCAGATACGCAGTATTTT.

V and J are TRBV27 and TRBJ1-5; D uncertain. The germline V gene encodes CDR1 MNHEY and CDR2 SMNVEV (reference sequence). Trimming stripped 3 bases from V and 3 bases from J, with 9 bases between. The length of the CDR3 is 14 residues. CDR3 nucleotides: TGTGCCAGCAGTTTTGAGGGAAACAATCAGCCCCAGCATTTT. This translates into CASSFEGNNQPQHF.

This clonotype was observed at least ten times. The rearrangement uses TRBV29-1 and TRBJ1-2, with 7 nucleotides matching TRBD1. Germline CDR1 is SQVTM and CDR2 is ANQGSEA. After removal of 4 bases from V and 1 base from J, the junction contained 6 bases not matched to a gene. The CDR3 length is 14 residues. The CDR3: CSVGGGSLNYGYTF. CDR3 nucleotides: TGCAGCGTTGGAGGGGGCTCACTTAACTATGGCTACACCTTC.

This clonotype was found a few times. The CDR3, as DNA: TGCGCCAGCATGACCGGGACAGGGGCCTACGAGCAGTACTTC. As protein: CASMTGTGAYEQYF. V is TRBV5-1 and J is TRBJ2-7; TRBD1 agrees at 10 bases. After removal of 6 bases from V and 2 bases from J, the junction contained 5 bases not matched to a gene. The CDR3 is 14 amino acids. CDR1 is SGHRS, CDR2 YFSETQ, per germline.

The rearrangement uses TRBV3-1 and TRBJ1-6, with a tentative D call TRBD1 (5 bases). From germline, CDR1 is LGHDT and CDR2 YNNKEL (reference sequence). V was trimmed by 7 bases and J by 9 bases, leaving 13 bases between them. CDR3 size: 13 residues. As DNA, the CDR3 is TGTGCCAGCAACGTCAGGGTCGGTTCACCCCTCCACTTT. Amino acids: CASNVRVGSPLHF.

This clonotype was counted at least ten times. This CDR3 reads CSVSTGAHEQYF. The CDR3 nucleotides read TGCAGCGTTTCTACGGGAGCGCACGAGCAGTACTTC. The V and J genes are TRBV29-1 and TRBJ2-7, with a possible D match to TRBD2 (6 bases). V gave up 5 bases and J gave up 5 bases, with 13 bases separating them. This CDR3 spans 12 amino acids. Germline loops: CDR1 SQVTM, CDR2 ANQGSEA.